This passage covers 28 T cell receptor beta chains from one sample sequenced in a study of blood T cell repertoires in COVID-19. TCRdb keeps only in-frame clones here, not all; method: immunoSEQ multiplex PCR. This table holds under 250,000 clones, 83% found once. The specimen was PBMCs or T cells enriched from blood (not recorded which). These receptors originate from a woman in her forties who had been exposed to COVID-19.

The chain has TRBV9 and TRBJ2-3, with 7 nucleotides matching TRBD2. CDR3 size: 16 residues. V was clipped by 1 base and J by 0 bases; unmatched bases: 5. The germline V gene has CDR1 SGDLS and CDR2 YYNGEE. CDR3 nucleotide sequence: TGTGCCAGCAGCGTATCCGGGAGGAAGAGCACAGATACGCAGTATTTT. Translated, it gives CASSVSGRKSTDTQYF.

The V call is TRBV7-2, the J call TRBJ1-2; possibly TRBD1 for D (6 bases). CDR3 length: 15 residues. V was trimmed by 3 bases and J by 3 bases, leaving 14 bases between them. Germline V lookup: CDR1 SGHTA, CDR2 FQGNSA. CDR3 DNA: TGTGCCAGCAGCTTGGGACACAGTCTTGACTATGGCTACACCTTC. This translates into CASSLGHSLDYGYTF.

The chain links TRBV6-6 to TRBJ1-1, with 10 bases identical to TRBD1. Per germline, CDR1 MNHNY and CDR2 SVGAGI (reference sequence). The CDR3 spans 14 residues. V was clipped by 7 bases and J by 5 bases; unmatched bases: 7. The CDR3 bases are TGTGCCAGCAATGGACAGGGGGACCCAACTGAAGCTTTCTTT. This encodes CASNGQGDPTEAFF.

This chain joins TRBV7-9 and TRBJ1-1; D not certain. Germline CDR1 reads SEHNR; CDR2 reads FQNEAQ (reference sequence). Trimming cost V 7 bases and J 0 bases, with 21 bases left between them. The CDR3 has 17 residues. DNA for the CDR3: TGTGCCAGCACCGACTCCGGGAGTCTGAAAATGAACACTGAAGCTTTCTTT. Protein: CASTDSGSLKMNTEAFF.

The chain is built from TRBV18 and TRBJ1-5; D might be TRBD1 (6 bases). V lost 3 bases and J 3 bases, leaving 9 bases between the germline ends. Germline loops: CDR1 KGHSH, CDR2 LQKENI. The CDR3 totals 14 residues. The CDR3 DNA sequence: TGTGCCAGCTCACCCGGACAGAACAATCAGCCCCAGCATTTT. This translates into CASSPGQNNQPQHF.

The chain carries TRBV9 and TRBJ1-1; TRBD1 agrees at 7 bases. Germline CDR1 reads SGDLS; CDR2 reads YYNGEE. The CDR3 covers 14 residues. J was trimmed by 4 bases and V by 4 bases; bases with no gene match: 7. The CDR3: CASSPTGSGTEAFF. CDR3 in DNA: TGTGCCAGCAGCCCGACAGGGAGTGGCACTGAAGCTTTCTTT.

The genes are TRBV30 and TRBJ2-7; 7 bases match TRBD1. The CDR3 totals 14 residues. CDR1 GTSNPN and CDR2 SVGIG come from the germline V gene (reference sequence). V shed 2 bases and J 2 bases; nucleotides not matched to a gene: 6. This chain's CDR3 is CAWSRGDRAYEQYF. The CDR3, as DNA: TGTGCCTGGAGTAGGGGTGACAGGGCCTACGAGCAGTACTTC.

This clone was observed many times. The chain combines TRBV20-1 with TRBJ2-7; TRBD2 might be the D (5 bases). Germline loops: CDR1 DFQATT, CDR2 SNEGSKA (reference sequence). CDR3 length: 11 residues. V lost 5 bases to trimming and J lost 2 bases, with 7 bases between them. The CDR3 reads CSAERAYEQYF. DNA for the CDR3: TGCAGTGCTGAGAGGGCCTACGAGCAGTACTTC.

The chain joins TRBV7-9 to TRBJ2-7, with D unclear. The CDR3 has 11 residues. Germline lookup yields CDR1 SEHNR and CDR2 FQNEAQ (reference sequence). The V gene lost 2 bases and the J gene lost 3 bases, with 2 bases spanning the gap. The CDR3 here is CASSLLYEQYF. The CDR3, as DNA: TGTGCCAGCAGCTTACTCTACGAGCAGTACTTC. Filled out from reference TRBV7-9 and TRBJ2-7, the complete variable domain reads DTGVSQNPRHKITKRGQNVTFRCDPISEHNRLYWYRQTLGQGPEFLTYFQNEAQLEKSRLLSDRFSAERPKGSFSTLEIQRTEQGDSAMYLCASSLLYEQYFGPGTRLTVT.

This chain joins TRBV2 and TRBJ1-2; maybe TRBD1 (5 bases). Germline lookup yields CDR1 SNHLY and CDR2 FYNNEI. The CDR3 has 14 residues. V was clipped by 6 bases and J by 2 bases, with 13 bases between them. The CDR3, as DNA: TGTGCCAGCAGGCCCCAGGGTCCCAACTATGGCTACACCTTC. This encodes CASRPQGPNYGYTF.

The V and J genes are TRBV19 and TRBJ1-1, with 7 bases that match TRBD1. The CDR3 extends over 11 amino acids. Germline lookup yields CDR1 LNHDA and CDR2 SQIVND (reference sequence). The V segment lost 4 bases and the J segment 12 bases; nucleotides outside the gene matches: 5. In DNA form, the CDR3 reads TGTGCCAGTAGTACACAGGGGCCGACTTTCTTT. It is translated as CASSTQGPTFF.

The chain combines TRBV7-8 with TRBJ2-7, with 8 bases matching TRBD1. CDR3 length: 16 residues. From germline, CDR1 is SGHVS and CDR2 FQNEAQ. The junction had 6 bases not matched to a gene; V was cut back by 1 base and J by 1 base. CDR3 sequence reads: CASSLGQGFLSYEQYF. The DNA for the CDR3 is TGTGCCAGCAGCTTAGGACAGGGGTTCTTGTCCTACGAGCAGTACTTC.

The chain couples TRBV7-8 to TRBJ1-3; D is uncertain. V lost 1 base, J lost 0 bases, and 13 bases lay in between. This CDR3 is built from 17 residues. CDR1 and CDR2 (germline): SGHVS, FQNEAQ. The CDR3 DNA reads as TGTGCCAGCAGCTTAGGTCGATTGGGGAGCTCTGGAAACACCATATATTTT. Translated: CASSLGRLGSSGNTIYF.

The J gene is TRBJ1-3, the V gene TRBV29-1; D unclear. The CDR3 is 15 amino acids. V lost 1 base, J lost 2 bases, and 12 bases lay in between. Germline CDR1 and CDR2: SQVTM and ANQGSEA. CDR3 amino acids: CSVEGSGKAGNTIYF. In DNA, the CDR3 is TGCAGCGTTGAAGGATCGGGGAAGGCTGGAAACACCATATATTTT.

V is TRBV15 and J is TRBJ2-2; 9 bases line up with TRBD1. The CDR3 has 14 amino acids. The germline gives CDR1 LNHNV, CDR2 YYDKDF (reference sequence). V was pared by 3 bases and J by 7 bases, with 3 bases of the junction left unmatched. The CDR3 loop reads CATSSGTGIGELFF. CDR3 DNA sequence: TGTGCCACCAGCAGCGGGACAGGGATCGGGGAGCTGTTTTTT. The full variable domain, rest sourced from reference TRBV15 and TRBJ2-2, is DAMVIQNPRYQVTQFGKPVTLSCSQTLNHNVMYWYQQKSSQAPKLLFHYYDKDFNNEADTPDNFQSRRPNTSFCFLDIRSPGLGDTAMYLCATSSGTGIGELFFGEGSRLTVL.

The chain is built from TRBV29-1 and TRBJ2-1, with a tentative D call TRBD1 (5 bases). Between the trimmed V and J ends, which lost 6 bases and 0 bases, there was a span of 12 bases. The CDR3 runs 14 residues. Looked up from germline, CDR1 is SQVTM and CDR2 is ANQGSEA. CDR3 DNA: TGCAGCGTCCTTCTGCAGGGCTCCTACAATGAGCAGTTCTTC. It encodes CSVLLQGSYNEQFF.

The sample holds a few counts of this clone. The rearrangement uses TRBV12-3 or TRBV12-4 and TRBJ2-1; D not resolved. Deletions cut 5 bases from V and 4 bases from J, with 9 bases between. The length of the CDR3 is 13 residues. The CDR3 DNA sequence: TGTGCCAGCAGTGACACGCGATACAATGAGCAGTTCTTC. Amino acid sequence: CASSDTRYNEQFF.

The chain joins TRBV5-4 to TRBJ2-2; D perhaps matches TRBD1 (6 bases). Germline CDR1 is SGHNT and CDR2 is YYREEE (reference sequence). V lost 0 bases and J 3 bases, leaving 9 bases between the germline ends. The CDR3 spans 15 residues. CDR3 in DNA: TGTGCCAGCAGCTTGGGGGGGCGGGACACCGGGGAGCTGTTTTTT. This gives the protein CASSLGGRDTGELFF. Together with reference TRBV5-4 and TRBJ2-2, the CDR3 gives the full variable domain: ETGVTQSPTHLIKTRGQQVTLRCSSQSGHNTVSWYQQALGQGPQFIFQYYREEENGRGNFPPRFSGLQFPNYSSELNVNALELDDSALYLCASSLGGRDTGELFFGEGSRLTVL.

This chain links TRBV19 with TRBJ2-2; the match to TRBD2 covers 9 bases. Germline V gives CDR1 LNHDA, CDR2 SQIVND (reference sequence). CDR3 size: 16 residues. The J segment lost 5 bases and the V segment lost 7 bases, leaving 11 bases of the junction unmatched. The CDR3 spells CASNWAGSGGTGELFF. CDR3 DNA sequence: TGTGCCAGTAATTGGGCGGGAAGCGGGGGGACCGGGGAGCTGTTTTTT.

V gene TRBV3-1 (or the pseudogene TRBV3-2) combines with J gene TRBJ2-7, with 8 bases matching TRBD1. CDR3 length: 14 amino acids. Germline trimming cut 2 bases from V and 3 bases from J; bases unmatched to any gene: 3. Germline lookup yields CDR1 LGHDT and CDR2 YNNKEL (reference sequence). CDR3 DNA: TGTGCCAGCAGCCAATCCGGGACAGGCTACGAGCAGTACTTC. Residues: CASSQSGTGYEQYF.

The CDR3 coding sequence is TGTGCCAGCAGCTTTCGAGCGGGGGGGCTCTACAATGAGCAGTTCTTC. It translates to CASSFRAGGLYNEQFF. The rearrangement uses TRBV7-2 and TRBJ2-1, with 10 bases matching TRBD2. This CDR3 region has 16 residues. CDR1 and CDR2 from the germline V gene are SGHTA and FQGNSA. The trim removed 3 bases at V and 3 bases at J, leaving 5 bases unmatched.

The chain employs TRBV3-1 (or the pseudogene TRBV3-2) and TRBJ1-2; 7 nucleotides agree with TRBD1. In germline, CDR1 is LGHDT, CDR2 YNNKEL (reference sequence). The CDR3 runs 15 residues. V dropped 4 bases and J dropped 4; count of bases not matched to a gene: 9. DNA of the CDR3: TGTGCCAGCAGCCCCGGCCCGGACAGGACCTATGGCTACACCTTC. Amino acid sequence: CASSPGPDRTYGYTF.

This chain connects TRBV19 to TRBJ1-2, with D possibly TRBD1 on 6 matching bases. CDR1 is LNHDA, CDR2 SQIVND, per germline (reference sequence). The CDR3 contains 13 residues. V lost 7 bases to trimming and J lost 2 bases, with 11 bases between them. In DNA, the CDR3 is TGTGCCAGTAACCCTACAGGGAACTATGGCTACACCTTC. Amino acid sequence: CASNPTGNYGYTF.

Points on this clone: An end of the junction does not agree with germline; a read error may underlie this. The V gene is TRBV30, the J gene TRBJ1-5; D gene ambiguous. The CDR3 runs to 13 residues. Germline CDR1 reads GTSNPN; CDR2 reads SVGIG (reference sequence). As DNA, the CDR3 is TGTGCCTGGAGTGCCGATAGCGATCAGCCCCAGCATTTT. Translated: CAWSADSDQPQHF.

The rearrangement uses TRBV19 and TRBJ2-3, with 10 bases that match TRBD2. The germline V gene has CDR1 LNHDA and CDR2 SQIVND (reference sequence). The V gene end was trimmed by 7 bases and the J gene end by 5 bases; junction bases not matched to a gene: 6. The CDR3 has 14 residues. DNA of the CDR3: TGTGCCAGTACCAGCGGGGGGGCCTTAGATACGCAGTATTTT. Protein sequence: CASTSGGALDTQYF.

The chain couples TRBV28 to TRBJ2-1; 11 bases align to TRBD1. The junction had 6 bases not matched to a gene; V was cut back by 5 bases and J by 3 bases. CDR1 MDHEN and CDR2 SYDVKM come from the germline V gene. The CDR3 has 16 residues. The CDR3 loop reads CASSPSGTGGYNEQFF. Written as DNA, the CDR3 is TGTGCCAGCAGTCCATCCGGGACAGGGGGCTACAATGAGCAGTTCTTC. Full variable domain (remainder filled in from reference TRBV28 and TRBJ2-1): DVKVTQSSRYLVKRTGEKVFLECVQDMDHENMFWYRQDPGLGLRLIYFSYDVKMKEKGDIPEGYSVSREKKERFSLILESASTNQTSMYLCASSPSGTGGYNEQFFGPGTRLTVL.

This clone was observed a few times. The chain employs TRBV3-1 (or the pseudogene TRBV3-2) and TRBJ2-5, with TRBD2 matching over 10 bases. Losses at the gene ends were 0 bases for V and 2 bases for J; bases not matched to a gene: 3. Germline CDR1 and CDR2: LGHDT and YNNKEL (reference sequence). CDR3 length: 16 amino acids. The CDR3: CASSQDPAGGQETQYF. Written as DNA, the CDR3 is TGTGCCAGCAGCCAAGATCCAGCGGGGGGGCAAGAGACCCAGTACTTC.

The CDR3 DNA reads as TGTGCCAGCAGCCGGACTGCCTTCTACGAGCAGTACTTC. This gives the protein CASSRTAFYEQYF. The chain joins TRBV3-1 (or the pseudogene TRBV3-2) to TRBJ2-7; D may be TRBD2 (5 bases). Germline-derived CDR1 and CDR2 are LGHDT and YNNKEL (reference sequence). V was trimmed by 4 bases and J by 3 bases, leaving 10 bases between them. The CDR3 extends over 13 amino acids.